Included here is one T cell receptor (beta chain) sequence, with context. The time point was: pretreatment peripheral blood. This sample was taken from a study of PD-L1 blockade in urothelial cancer. Study-wide context: Patients' prior chemotherapy regimens numbered 0 to 3.

Trimming left V 2 bases short and J 5 bases short, with 7 bases between. The CDR3 is 13 amino acids. CDR1 and CDR2 from the germline V gene are MNHEY and SMNVEV (reference sequence). Clones were read by immunoSEQ multiplex PCR, and TCRdb kept only the in-frame ones, dropping some. The sample records about 45,000 clones, over 75% being singletons. The TCR comes from a donor at least 40 years old with urothelial cancer. The rearrangement joins TRBV27 to TRBJ1-5; unclear D gene. The sequenced sample was PBMCs, obtained around atezolizumab (anti-PD-L1) treatment. CDR3 DNA: TGTGCCAGCAGTTTAGGCACCTATCAGCCCCAGCATTTT. Protein product: CASSLGTYQPQHF.